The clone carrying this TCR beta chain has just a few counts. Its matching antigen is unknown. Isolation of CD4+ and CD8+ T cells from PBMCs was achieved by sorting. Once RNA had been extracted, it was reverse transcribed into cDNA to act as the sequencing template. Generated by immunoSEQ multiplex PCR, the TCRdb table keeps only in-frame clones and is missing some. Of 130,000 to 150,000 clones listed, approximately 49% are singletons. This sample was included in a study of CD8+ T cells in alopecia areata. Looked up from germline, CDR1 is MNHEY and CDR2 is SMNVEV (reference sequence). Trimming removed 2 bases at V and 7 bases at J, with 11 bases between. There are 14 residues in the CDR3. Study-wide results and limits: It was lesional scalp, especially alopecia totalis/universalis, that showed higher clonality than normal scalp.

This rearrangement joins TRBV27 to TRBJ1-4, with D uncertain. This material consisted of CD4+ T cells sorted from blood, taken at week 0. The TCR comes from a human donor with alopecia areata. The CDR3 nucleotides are TGTGCCAGCAGTTTAACCAAGTCGGGTGAAAAACTGTTTTTT. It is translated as CASSLTKSGEKLFF.